Listed here is a single T cell receptor beta chain. The target antigen is unknown. The record originates from a study of T cell responses to AZD1222 COVID-19 vaccine. Overall study findings and caveats: Baseline seropositivity occurred in only 5 to 7 AZD1222 recipients. Dominant CD4 TCR responses targeted spike regions 160-218 and 743-854.

Germline CDR1 GTSNPN, CDR2 SVGIG (reference sequence). The germline V and J ends were trimmed by 2 bases and 7 bases, with 8 bases remaining between them. This CDR3 has 11 residues. Measured with immunoSEQ multiplex PCR; TCRdb has only the in-frame clones, and not every one. The sample consists of some 130,000 clones, approximately 80% of them appearing once. The sequences come from peripheral blood, collected on day 0 of AZD1222 vaccination. This receptor was taken from an adult in good health. The chain links TRBV30 to TRBJ1-1, with a weak D call TRBD1 (6 bases). The CDR3 DNA reads as TGTGCCTGGAGTCTCAGGGGTGAAGCTTTCTTT. It codes for CAWSLRGEAFF.